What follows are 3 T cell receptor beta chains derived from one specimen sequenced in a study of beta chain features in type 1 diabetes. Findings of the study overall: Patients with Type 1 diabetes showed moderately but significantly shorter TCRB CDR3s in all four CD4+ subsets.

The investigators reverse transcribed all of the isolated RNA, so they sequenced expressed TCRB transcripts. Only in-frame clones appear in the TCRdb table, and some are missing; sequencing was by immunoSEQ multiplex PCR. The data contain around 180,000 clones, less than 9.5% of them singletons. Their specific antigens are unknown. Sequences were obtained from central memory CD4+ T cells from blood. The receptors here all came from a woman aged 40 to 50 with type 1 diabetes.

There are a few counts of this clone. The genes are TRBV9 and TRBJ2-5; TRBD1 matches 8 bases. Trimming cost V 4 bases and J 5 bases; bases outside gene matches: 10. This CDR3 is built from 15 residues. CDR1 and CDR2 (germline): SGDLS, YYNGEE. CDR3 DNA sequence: TGTGCCAGCAGCCTAGGGACAGGCTTTCTTGAGACCCAGTACTTC. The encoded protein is CASSLGTGFLETQYF.

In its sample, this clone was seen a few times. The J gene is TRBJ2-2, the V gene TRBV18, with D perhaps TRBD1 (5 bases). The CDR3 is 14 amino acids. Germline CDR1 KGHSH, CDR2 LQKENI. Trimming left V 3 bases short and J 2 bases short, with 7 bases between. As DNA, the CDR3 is TGTGCCAGCTCACCCCAGGGAAACACCGGGGAGCTGTTTTTT. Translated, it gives CASSPQGNTGELFF.

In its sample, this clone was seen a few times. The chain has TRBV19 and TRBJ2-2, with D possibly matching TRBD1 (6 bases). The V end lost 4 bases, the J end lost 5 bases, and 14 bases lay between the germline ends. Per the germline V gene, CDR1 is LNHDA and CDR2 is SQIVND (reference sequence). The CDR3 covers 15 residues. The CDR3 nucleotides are TGTGCCAGTAGTAAGCGACAGGAATCTACCGGGGAGCTGTTTTTT. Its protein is CASSKRQESTGELFF. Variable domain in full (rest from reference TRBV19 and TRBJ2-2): DGGITQSPKYLFRKEGQNVTLSCEQNLNHDAMYWYRQDPGQGLRLIYYSQIVNDFQKGDIAEGYSVSREKKESFPLTVTSAQKNPTAFYLCASSKRQESTGELFFGEGSRLTVL.